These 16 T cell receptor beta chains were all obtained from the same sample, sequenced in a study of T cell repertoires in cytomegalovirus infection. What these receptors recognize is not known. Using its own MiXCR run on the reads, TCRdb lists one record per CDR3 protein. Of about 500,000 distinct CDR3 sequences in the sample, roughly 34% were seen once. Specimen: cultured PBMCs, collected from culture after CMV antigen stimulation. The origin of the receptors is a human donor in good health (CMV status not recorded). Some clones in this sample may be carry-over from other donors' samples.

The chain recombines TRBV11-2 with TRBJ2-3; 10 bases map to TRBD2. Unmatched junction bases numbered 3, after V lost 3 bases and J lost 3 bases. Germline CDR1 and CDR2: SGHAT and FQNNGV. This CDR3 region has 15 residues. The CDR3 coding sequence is TGTGCCAGCAGCTTTACTAGCGGGACGACAGATACGCAGTATTTT. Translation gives CASSFTSGTTDTQYF.

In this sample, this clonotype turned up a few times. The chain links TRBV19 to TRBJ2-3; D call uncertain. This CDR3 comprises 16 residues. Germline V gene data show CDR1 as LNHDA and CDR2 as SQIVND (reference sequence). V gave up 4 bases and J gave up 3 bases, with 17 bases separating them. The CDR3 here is CASSTLRERSTDTQYF. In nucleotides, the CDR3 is TGTGCCAGTAGTACTCTACGAGAGAGGAGTACAGATACGCAGTATTTT.

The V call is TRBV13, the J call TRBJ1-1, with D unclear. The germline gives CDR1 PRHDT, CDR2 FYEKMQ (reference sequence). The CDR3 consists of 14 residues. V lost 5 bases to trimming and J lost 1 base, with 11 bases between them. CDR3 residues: CASSRGKPNTEAFF. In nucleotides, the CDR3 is TGTGCCAGCAGCCGTGGGAAACCGAACACTGAAGCTTTCTTT. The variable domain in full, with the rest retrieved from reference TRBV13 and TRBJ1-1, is AAGVIQSPRHLIKEKRETATLKCYPIPRHDTVYWYQQGPGQDPQFLISFYEKMQSDKGSIPDRFSAQQFSDYHSELNMSSLELGDSALYFCASSRGKPNTEAFFGQGTRLTVV.

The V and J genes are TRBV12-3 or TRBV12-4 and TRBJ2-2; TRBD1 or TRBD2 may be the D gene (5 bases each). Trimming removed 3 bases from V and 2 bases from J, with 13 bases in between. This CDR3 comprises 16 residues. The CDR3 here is CASSFDPGRNTGELFF. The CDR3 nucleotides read TGTGCCAGCAGTTTCGATCCGGGACGTAACACCGGGGAGCTGTTTTTT.

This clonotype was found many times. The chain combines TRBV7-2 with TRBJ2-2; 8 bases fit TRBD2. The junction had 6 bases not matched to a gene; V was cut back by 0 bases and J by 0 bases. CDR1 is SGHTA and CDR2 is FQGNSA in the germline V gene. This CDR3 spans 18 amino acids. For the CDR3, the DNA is TGTGCCAGCAGCTTAGCCCCATTAGCGGGATCGAACACCGGGGAGCTGTTTTTT. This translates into CASSLAPLAGSNTGELFF.

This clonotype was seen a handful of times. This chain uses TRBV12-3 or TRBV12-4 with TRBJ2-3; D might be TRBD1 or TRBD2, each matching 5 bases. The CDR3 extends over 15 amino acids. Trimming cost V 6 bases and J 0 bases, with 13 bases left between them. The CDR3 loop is CASRAPGTSTDTQYF. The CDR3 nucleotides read TGTGCCAGCAGAGCCCCCGGGACCAGCACAGATACGCAGTATTTT.

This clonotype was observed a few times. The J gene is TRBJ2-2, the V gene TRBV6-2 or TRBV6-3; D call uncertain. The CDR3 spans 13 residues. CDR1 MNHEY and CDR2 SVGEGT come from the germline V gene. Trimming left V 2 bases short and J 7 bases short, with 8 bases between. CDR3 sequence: CASSYGDGGELFF. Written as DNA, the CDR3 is TGTGCCAGCAGTTACGGGGATGGCGGGGAGCTGTTTTTT.

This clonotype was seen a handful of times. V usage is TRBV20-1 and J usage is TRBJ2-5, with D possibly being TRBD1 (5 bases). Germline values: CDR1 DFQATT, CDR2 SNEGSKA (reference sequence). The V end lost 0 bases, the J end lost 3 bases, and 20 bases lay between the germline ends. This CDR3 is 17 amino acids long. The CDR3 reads CSARDQQAGAIKETQYF. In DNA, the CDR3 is TGCAGTGCTAGAGATCAACAGGCTGGGGCAATAAAAGAGACCCAGTACTTC.

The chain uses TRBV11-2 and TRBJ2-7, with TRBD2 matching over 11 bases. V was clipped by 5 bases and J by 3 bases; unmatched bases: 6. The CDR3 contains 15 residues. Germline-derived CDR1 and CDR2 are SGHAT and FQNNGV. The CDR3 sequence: CASSNRLAGFYEQYF. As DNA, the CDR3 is TGTGCCAGCAGCAATCGACTAGCGGGATTCTACGAGCAGTACTTC.

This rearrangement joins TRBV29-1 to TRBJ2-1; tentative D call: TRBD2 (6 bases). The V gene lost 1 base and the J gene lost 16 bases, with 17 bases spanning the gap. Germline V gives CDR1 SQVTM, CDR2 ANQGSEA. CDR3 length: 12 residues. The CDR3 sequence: CSVEVPWEECFF. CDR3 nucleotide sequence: TGCAGCGTTGAAGTTCCCTGGGAGGAGTGCTTCTTC.

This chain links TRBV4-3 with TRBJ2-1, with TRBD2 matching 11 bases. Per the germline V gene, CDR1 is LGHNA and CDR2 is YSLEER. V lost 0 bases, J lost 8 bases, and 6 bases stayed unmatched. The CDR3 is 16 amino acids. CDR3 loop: CASSQDISGRGDEQFF. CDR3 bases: TGCGCCAGCAGCCAAGATATTAGCGGGAGGGGGGATGAGCAGTTCTTC.

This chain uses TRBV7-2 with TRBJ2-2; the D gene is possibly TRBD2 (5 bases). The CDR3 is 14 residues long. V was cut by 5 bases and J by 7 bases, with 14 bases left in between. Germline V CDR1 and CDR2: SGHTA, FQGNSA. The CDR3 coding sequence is TGTGCCAGCAGCCCCACAGCGGTAGGCGGGGAGCTGTTTTTT. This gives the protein CASSPTAVGGELFF.

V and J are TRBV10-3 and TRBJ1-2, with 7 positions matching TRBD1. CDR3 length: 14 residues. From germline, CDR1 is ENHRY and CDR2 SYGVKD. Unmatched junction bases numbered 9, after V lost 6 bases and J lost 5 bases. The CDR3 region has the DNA TGTGCCATCAGGGGGGATCGACAGGGTTATGGCTACACCTTC. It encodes CAIRGDRQGYGYTF.

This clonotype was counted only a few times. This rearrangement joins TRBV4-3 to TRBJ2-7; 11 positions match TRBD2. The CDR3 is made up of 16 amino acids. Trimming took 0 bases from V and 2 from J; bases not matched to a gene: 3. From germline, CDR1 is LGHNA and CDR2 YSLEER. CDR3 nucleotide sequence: TGCGCCAGCAGCCAAGAGTCGGGACTAGCGGCCTACGAGCAGTACTTC. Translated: CASSQESGLAAYEQYF.

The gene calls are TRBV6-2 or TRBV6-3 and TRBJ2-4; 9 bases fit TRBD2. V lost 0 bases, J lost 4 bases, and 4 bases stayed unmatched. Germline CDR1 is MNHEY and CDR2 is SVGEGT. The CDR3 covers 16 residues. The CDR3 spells CASSYSLLAGKNIQYF. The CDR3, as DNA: TGTGCCAGCAGTTACTCGCTACTAGCGGGTAAAAACATTCAGTACTTC.

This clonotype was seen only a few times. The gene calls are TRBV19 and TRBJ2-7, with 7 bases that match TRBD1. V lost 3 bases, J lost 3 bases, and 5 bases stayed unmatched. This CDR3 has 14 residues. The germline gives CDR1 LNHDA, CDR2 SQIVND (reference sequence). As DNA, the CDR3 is TGTGCCAGTAGTATCGACCGACAGGGCTACGAGCAGTACTTC. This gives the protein CASSIDRQGYEQYF.